Listed below are T cell receptor beta chains from one sample, sequenced in a study of shared clonotypes between healthy human individuals. Clones were sequenced by immunoSEQ multiplex PCR, and TCRdb holds only the in-frame ones, with some missing. The table includes 2 million or so clones, about 95% detected once. The specimen was naive CD8+ T cells sorted from blood. The receptors stem from a man aged 18 to 30 in good health. Each CDR3 is given without its conserved first and last residue.

J	V	CDR3
TRBJ1-3	TRBV7-9	ASSYGHPNTIY
TRBJ2-1	TRBV7-2	ASLSRLGENEQF
TRBJ2-1	TRBV5-1	ASSSGLAGHYNEQF
TRBJ2-1	TRBV28	ASSLRRATYNEQF
TRBJ1-5	TRBV21-1	ASSKRFRDRSSPNQPQH
TRBJ2-7	TRBV18	ASSPERQGSYEQY
TRBJ1-4	TRBV28	ASSLDGETGPNEKLF
TRBJ1-2	TRBV5-4	ASRVQEDYGYT
TRBJ1-1	TRBV19	ASSVGAMNTEAF
TRBJ2-3	TRBV29-1	SVGTSGTDTQY
TRBJ1-1	TRBV28	ASSLGGLTEAF
TRBJ1-1	TRBV5-6	ASSLGPMYTEAF
TRBJ2-5	TRBV6-1	ALLRLADQETQY
TRBJ1-1	TRBV7-9	ASSLDAGSRTEAF
TRBJ2-7	TRBV19	ASSPLRDREPYEQY
TRBJ2-1	TRBV7-9	ASSLAPLAGMRGGQF
TRBJ2-4	TRBV6-5	ASGEAADIQY
TRBJ2-7	TRBV6-5	ASTGDEQY
TRBJ2-7	TRBV6-4	ATELRTSYEQY
TRBJ1-4	TRBV10-3	ASQRTTNEKLF
TRBJ2-2	TRBV27	ASSLRTGTGELF
TRBJ2-3	TRBV5-5	ASSPGHDTQY
TRBJ1-4	TRBV27	ASSLRVGREKLF
TRBJ2-3	TRBV10-3	AIALEPDTQY
TRBJ1-6	TRBV6-1	ASSEPGSYSPLH
TRBJ1-2	TRBV9	ASSVGGLDGYT
TRBJ2-1	TRBV9	ASSGRGPKREETYNEQF
TRBJ2-3	TRBV4-1	ASSQIRTDTQY
TRBJ2-7	TRBV4-1	ASSQGGTTYEQY
TRBJ2-2	TRBV28	ASSPLDTGELF
TRBJ2-2	TRBV4-3	DSSPSSLSGDRSSGELF
TRBJ2-7	TRBV7-8	ASSLPGGIYEQY
TRBJ2-7	TRBV7-9	ASSPTQGAVYEQY
TRBJ1-2	TRBV27	ASSRVGGAHGYT
TRBJ2-1	TRBV2	ASRSGGYNEQF
TRBJ2-7	TRBV7-9	ASSSSYSGLSWEQY
TRBJ2-4	TRBV27	ASSGGQGGNIQY
TRBJ1-1	TRBV27	ASSPSTHEAF
TRBJ2-5	TRBV18	ASSPQRQETQY
TRBJ1-3	TRBV2	ASSEAHVISGNTIY
TRBJ2-3	TRBV4-3	ASSQEEGFPHTDTQY
TRBJ2-1	TRBV7-9	ASSPSGTYSNEQF
TRBJ2-3	TRBV11-2	ASSLVADTQY
TRBJ2-3	TRBV6-5	ASSSGLAGGTDTQY
TRBJ2-5	TRBV7-9	ASTTGLAGGETQY
TRBJ2-1	TRBV9	ASSVGSSDEQF
TRBJ2-7	TRBV7-2	ASSLVVQDEQY
TRBJ2-3	TRBV13	ASSPSGRTSTDTQY
TRBJ1-5	TRBV5-7	ASTSGPEPREKPQH